The 30 T cell receptor beta chains in this list originate from one sample, sequenced in a study of cytomegalovirus exposure and HLA in healthy donors. PCR amplification relied on 60 Vbeta primers (plus 13 Jbeta primers). The data were produced by immunoSEQ multiplex PCR, yet TCRdb's version contains in-frame clones alone and is incomplete. The table shows 70,000 to 90,000 clones, with 65% to 75% occurring only once. Sequencing was carried out using PBMCs. Every receptor here comes from a man aged 55-75 years in good health and CMV-seronegative.

This chain uses TRBV7-3 with TRBJ1-2; unclear D gene. Per germline, CDR1 SGHTA and CDR2 FQGTGA. Trimming removed 1 base from V and 5 bases from J, with 11 bases in between. The length of the CDR3 is 14 residues. The CDR3 is CASSLIGGSYGYTF. DNA for the CDR3: TGTGCCAGCAGCTTAATTGGCGGGTCTTATGGCTACACCTTC.

The chain recombines TRBV11-2 with TRBJ2-7, with D possibly being TRBD1 (6 bases). CDR1 SGHAT and CDR2 FQNNGV come from the germline V gene. The CDR3 sequence is 14 residues long. The V end lost 5 bases, the J end lost 4 bases, and 15 bases lay between the germline ends. CDR3 DNA sequence: TGTGCCAGCAGCATAACAGGGACGGGGTACGAGCAGTACTTC. Translation: CASSITGTGYEQYF.

V and J are TRBV19 and TRBJ1-3; 11 nucleotides agree with TRBD1. This CDR3 has 14 residues. CDR1 and CDR2 (germline): LNHDA, SQIVND (reference sequence). The V segment lost 7 bases and the J segment 2 bases; nucleotides outside the gene matches: 1. The CDR3 protein is CASKGQGAGNTIYF. CDR3 coding DNA: TGTGCCAGTAAGGGACAGGGGGCTGGAAACACCATATATTTT.

The V call is TRBV7-9, the J call TRBJ2-2; D might be TRBD2 (6 bases). Germline V gene lookup returns CDR1 SEHNR and CDR2 FQNEAQ (reference sequence). Trimming removed 5 bases from V and 4 bases from J, with 17 bases in between. The CDR3 loop spans 16 amino acids. CDR3 in DNA: TGTGCCAGCAGCCCCTCCCCCGGAGGGCCCACCGGGGAGCTGTTTTTT. Translation gives CASSPSPGGPTGELFF.

This rearrangement joins TRBV29-1 to TRBJ2-7, with 10 positions matching TRBD2. Germline trimming cut 7 bases from V and 3 bases from J; bases unmatched to any gene: 6. CDR1 and CDR2 (germline): SQVTM, ANQGSEA. This CDR3 comprises 13 residues. CDR3 DNA: TGCAGCGCCGCTTCTAGCGGGGGCTACGAGCAGTACTTC. This sequence encodes CSAASSGGYEQYF.

The chain employs TRBV6-4 and TRBJ2-5, with 8 positions matching TRBD1. Germline V gives CDR1 MRHNA, CDR2 SNTAGT. The CDR3 is 14 amino acids. Unmatched junction bases numbered 9, after V lost 7 bases and J lost 5 bases. The DNA of the CDR3 is TGTGCCAGCATCGGACAGGGTCAAGGGGAGACCCAGTACTTC. It translates to CASIGQGQGETQYF.

The CDR3 region is CASSIDWGTAYGYTF. CDR3 in DNA: TGTGCCAGTAGTATAGATTGGGGGACAGCCTATGGCTACACCTTC. The rearrangement links TRBV19 to TRBJ1-2, with 7 positions matching TRBD1. Per germline, CDR1 LNHDA and CDR2 SQIVND (reference sequence). The CDR3 contains 15 residues. The V gene end was trimmed by 0 bases and the J gene end by 4 bases; junction bases not matched to a gene: 5.

The chain employs TRBV6-6 and TRBJ2-7; 7 positions agree with TRBD2. The CDR3 sequence is 14 residues long. Trimming took 7 bases from V and 7 from J; bases not matched to a gene: 13. Germline values: CDR1 MNHNY, CDR2 SVGAGI (reference sequence). CDR3 protein: CASTQAGGNREQYF. The CDR3 bases are TGTGCCAGCACCCAGGCCGGGGGGAATAGGGAGCAGTACTTC.

V and J are TRBV18 and TRBJ2-1, with 8 bases identical to TRBD2. This CDR3 contains 14 residues. J was trimmed by 6 bases and V by 3 bases; bases with no gene match: 4. The germline CDR1 and CDR2 sequences are KGHSH and LQKENI. CDR3 coding DNA: TGTGCCAGCTCACCTGGAGCGGGGGTCAATGAGCAGTTCTTC. As protein: CASSPGAGVNEQFF.

The table lists this clone with a count of one. This chain uses TRBV20-1 with TRBJ1-6; tentatively, D is TRBD1 (5 bases). The CDR3 is 10 amino acids. Trimming stripped 5 bases from V and 13 bases from J, with 9 bases between. Per the germline V gene, CDR1 is DFQATT and CDR2 is SNEGSKA (reference sequence). CDR3 amino acids: CSAGAGPLHF. The CDR3 DNA reads as TGCAGTGCTGGGGCCGGGCCCCTCCACTTT.

This chain connects TRBV7-7 to TRBJ2-2, with 7 bases aligning to TRBD1. Germline V gives CDR1 SSHAT, CDR2 FNYEAQ (reference sequence). The CDR3 is 13 amino acids. The CDR3 loop is CASRQGYTGELFF. In DNA, the CDR3 is TGTGCTAGCCGACAGGGTTACACCGGGGAGCTGTTTTTT.

The chain employs TRBV5-6 and TRBJ2-5; 9 bases are shared with TRBD2. Germline V lookup: CDR1 SGHDT, CDR2 YYEEEE. V gave up 4 bases and J gave up 9 bases; unmatched junction bases: 10. The CDR3 length is 14 residues. DNA for the CDR3: TGTGCCAGCAGCCCCGGGACTAGCAGAGGGGCCCAGTACTTC. Protein: CASSPGTSRGAQYF.

The chain carries TRBV6-1 and TRBJ2-7, with a possible D match to TRBD1 (5 bases). The CDR3 has 12 residues. Trimming left V 11 bases short and J 3 bases short, with 14 bases between. Germline assignment: CDR1 MNHNS and CDR2 SASEGT. This CDR3 reads CAVWQGSYEQYF. The CDR3 nucleotides are TGTGCCGTTTGGCAGGGAAGCTACGAGCAGTACTTC.

The V gene is TRBV6-1, the J gene TRBJ1-1; D possibly corresponds to TRBD1 (6 bases). The V end lost 2 bases, the J end lost 7 bases, and 14 bases lay between the germline ends. Germline values: CDR1 MNHNS, CDR2 SASEGT. The CDR3 covers 14 residues. This CDR3 is CASSERQGRDEAFF. CDR3 in DNA: TGTGCCAGCAGTGAAAGGCAGGGGAGGGATGAAGCTTTCTTT.

This chain links TRBV30 with TRBJ1-4; 8 positions agree with TRBD1. This CDR3 region has 16 residues. After removal of 7 bases from V and 4 bases from J, the junction contained 14 bases not matched to a gene. CDR1 GTSNPN and CDR2 SVGIG come from the germline V gene (reference sequence). The CDR3 DNA is TGTGCCTACGACAGGGGTTTATCTGGGATTAATGAAAAACTGTTTTTT. The encoded protein is CAYDRGLSGINEKLFF.

This clone was observed a handful of times. CDR3 residues: CASSFRDRAYEQYF. CDR3 bases: TGTGCCAGCAGCTTCCGGGACAGGGCCTACGAGCAGTACTTC. The chain is built from TRBV5-5 and TRBJ2-7; 9 bases fit TRBD1. V lost 2 bases and J lost 2; bases outside the gene matches: 2. The germline V gene encodes CDR1 SGHKS and CDR2 YYEKEE (reference sequence). The CDR3 consists of 14 residues.

The chain carries TRBV6-1 and TRBJ1-1; no clear D gene. With 6 bases removed from V and 1 base from J, the gap between germline ends came to 9 bases. This CDR3 has 13 residues. Germline V lookup: CDR1 MNHNS, CDR2 SASEGT. CDR3 in DNA: TGTGCCAGCAGCGGACTGACGAACACTGAAGCTTTCTTT. Translating gives CASSGLTNTEAFF.

The rearrangement links TRBV18 to TRBJ2-7; 10 bases are shared with TRBD1. Germline-derived CDR1 and CDR2 are KGHSH and LQKENI. J was trimmed by 6 bases and V by 3 bases; bases with no gene match: 14. The CDR3 loop spans 17 amino acids. For the CDR3, the DNA is TGTGCCAGCTCACCGGGACAGGGGAGGATTGGCGCCTCCGAGCAGTACTTC. Amino acids: CASSPGQGRIGASEQYF.

J is TRBJ2-1 and V is TRBV19, with 11 bases aligning to TRBD2. CDR1 is LNHDA and CDR2 is SQIVND in the germline V gene (reference sequence). Trimming took 10 bases from V and 1 from J; bases not matched to a gene: 15. The CDR3 spans 18 residues. CDR3 amino acids: CATLPGFRLAGSYNEQFF. The CDR3 nucleotides read TGTGCCACCCTCCCCGGGTTCCGACTAGCGGGGTCCTACAATGAGCAGTTCTTC. Full variable domain (missing parts from reference TRBV19 and TRBJ2-1): DGGITQSPKYLFRKEGQNVTLSCEQNLNHDAMYWYRQDPGQGLRLIYYSQIVNDFQKGDIAEGYSVSREKKESFPLTVTSAQKNPTAFYLCATLPGFRLAGSYNEQFFGPGTRLTVL.

As for this clone: Sequence at one end of the junction differs from germline and may be a read error. V usage is TRBV7-7 and J usage is TRBJ2-3, with 9 bases fitting TRBD1. CDR3 size: 15 residues. Germline CDR1 reads SSHAT; CDR2 reads FNYEAQ (reference sequence). The CDR3 here is CASSLGTGRADTQYF. In DNA form, the CDR3 reads TGTGCTAGCAGCTTAGGGACAGGGAGGGCAGATACGCAGTATTTT.

This chain joins TRBV7-9 and TRBJ2-3, with 11 bases fitting TRBD2. The germline CDR1 and CDR2 sequences are SEHNR and FQNEAQ (reference sequence). The V gene end was trimmed by 5 bases and the J gene end by 1 base; junction bases not matched to a gene: 5. The CDR3 runs to 16 residues. CDR3 amino acids: CASSLGTSGGTDTQYF. CDR3 DNA: TGTGCCAGCAGCCTGGGGACTAGCGGAGGCACAGATACGCAGTATTTT.

This CDR3 is CASRRGGGDTQYF. The CDR3 nucleotides read TGTGCCAGCCGGAGGGGGGGTGGGGATACGCAGTATTTT. The V and J genes are TRBV2 and TRBJ2-3; weak D call: TRBD2 (7 bases). Germline values: CDR1 SNHLY, CDR2 FYNNEI. Trimming stripped 8 bases from V and 6 bases from J, with 15 bases between. This CDR3 is 13 amino acids long.

The chain has TRBV29-1 and TRBJ1-2; D remains unclear. CDR3 length: 10 amino acids. Deletions cut 4 bases from V and 3 bases from J, with 3 bases between. Germline V gene lookup returns CDR1 SQVTM and CDR2 ANQGSEA. The CDR3, as DNA: TGCAGCGTTGCGGACTATGGCTACACCTTC. This codes for CSVADYGYTF.

The rearrangement joins TRBV4-1 to TRBJ2-3, with a possible D match to TRBD2 (5 bases). The CDR3 length is 17 residues. The V end was cut by 0 bases, the J end by 0 bases, with 13 bases between. Germline values: CDR1 MGHRA, CDR2 YSYEKL. In nucleotides, the CDR3 is TGCGCCAGCAGCCAAGAAGGGAGCATCCTTAGCACAGATACGCAGTATTTT. Residues: CASSQEGSILSTDTQYF.

The chain has TRBV6-6 and TRBJ2-5; TRBD1 aligns across 8 bases. CDR1 is MNHNY and CDR2 is SVGAGI in the germline V gene (reference sequence). V lost 7 bases to trimming and J lost 1 base; unmatched junction nucleotides: 8. The CDR3 has 15 amino acids. This chain's CDR3 is CASNPRTGSQETQYF. The CDR3 DNA follows: TGTGCCAGCAACCCACGGACAGGGTCCCAAGAGACCCAGTACTTC.

The rearrangement uses TRBV6-5 and TRBJ2-3; D is uncertain. V was shortened by 1 base and J by 4 bases, with 6 bases between the two germline ends. Germline loops: CDR1 MNHEY, CDR2 SVGAGI. This CDR3 has 13 amino acids. The CDR3 DNA is TGTGCCAGCAGTTACTTTCTGTCAGATACGCAGTATTTT. It is translated as CASSYFLSDTQYF.

The chain is built from TRBV4-1 and TRBJ1-6, with D possibly TRBD1 on 5 matching bases. From germline, CDR1 is MGHRA and CDR2 YSYEKL. Trimming cost V 0 bases and J 9 bases, with 12 bases left between them. The CDR3 extends over 15 amino acids. The CDR3: CASSQEGGRGSPLHF. Here the CDR3 DNA reads TGCGCCAGCAGCCAAGAGGGCGGTAGGGGTTCACCCCTCCACTTT.

The chain uses TRBV30 and TRBJ1-5; D gene unclear. Germline values: CDR1 GTSNPN, CDR2 SVGIG (reference sequence). The CDR3 totals 13 residues. V lost 3 bases, J lost 2 bases, and 8 bases lay in between. DNA for the CDR3: TGTGCCTGGAGCCGCGAGGGCAATCAGCCCCAGCATTTT. Its protein product is CAWSREGNQPQHF.

V and J are TRBV11-1 and TRBJ2-2, with 7 bases fitting TRBD1. The length of the CDR3 is 16 residues. Germline CDR1 and CDR2: SGHAT and FQDESV (reference sequence). The J segment lost 2 bases and the V segment lost 5 bases, leaving 8 bases of the junction unmatched. CDR3 bases: TGTGCCAGCAGCCGACAGGGATCGGCCAACACCGGGGAGCTGTTTTTT. Protein sequence: CASSRQGSANTGELFF.

The V and J genes are TRBV5-1 and TRBJ1-1; TRBD1 agrees at 11 bases. Germline lookup yields CDR1 SGHRS and CDR2 YFSETQ. V gave up 0 bases and J gave up 4 bases; unmatched junction bases: 8. The CDR3 length is 17 residues. Here the CDR3 reads CASSLEGQGAWSTEAFF. CDR3 coding DNA: TGCGCCAGCAGCTTGGAAGGACAGGGGGCATGGAGCACTGAAGCTTTCTTT. Full variable domain (remainder filled in from reference TRBV5-1 and TRBJ1-1): KAGVTQTPRYLIKTRGQQVTLSCSPISGHRSVSWYQQTPGQGLQFLFEYFSETQRNKGNFPGRFSGRQFSNSRSEMNVSTLELGDSALYLCASSLEGQGAWSTEAFFGQGTRLTVV.